This TCR beta chain was found in a study of blood T cells in healthy people across ages. A second PCR, run for roughly 7 to 12 cycles, used a sample-barcoded 5' primer plus a J-beta primer mix. TCRdb used MiXCR to reprocess the 5' RACE reads, holding one entry per CDR3 protein. The table shows just under 750,000 distinct CDR3 sequences, with about 20% occurring only once. With 5 bases removed from V and 1 base from J, the gap between germline ends came to 9 bases. Germline-derived CDR1 and CDR2 are MNHEY and SMNVEV (reference sequence). The CDR3 loop spans 14 amino acids. This chain links TRBV27 with TRBJ2-4, with unresolved D. Specimen: blood. The clonotype was recovered from a man aged 65 to 85 in good health. CDR3 protein: CASSTLEAKNIQYF. CDR3 DNA sequence: TGTGCCAGCAGTACTCTGGAGGCCAAAAACATTCAGTACTTC.